Here is one T cell receptor beta chain with its context. Its antigen remains undetermined. An end of the junction differs from the germline gene, which may be a read error. From the cysteine through the phenylalanine, the CDR3 covers 10 amino acids. Only CDR3 DNA remains: 30 bases, in frame from the first base. The germline V gene encodes CDR1 SEHNR and CDR2 FQNEAQ (reference sequence). Patients with uncontrolled infections, other autoimmune diseases, pregnancy or lactation were excluded. Diagnoses were established on the basis of clinical symptoms, serum thyroxine and TRAb, thyroid ultrasound, and orbital computed tomography. Trizol reagent was used to extract total RNA, and RNA quality was then checked on an Agilent 2100 Bioanalyzer. The sample comes from a study of T cells in Graves' hyperthyroidism and ophthalmopathy (dated by TCRdb to about 2019). Context from the whole study: A discovery cohort of approximately 100 patients, about 40 with Graves' ophthalmopathy and 55 to 65 with stable Graves' hyperthyroidism, was used to find distinguishing TCR V-J signatures. In several Graves' hyperthyroidism patients, the study also compared T-cell repertoires from thyroid tissue with T-cell repertoires from blood. Once sampling was done, hyperthyroidism patients were given methimazole at a starting dose of 30 mg daily, whereas ophthalmopathy patients were given high-dose intravenous methylprednisolone. The 100 or so discovery patients were divided at random into training and test sets in a 7:3 ratio. Prospective prediction of ophthalmopathy was tested in an independent validation cohort of fewer than 20 hyperthyroidism patients and some 17 patients who later progressed to ophthalmopathy. The paper describes TCR Vbeta CDR3 sequencing of 135 peripheral blood samples, made up of 43 ophthalmopathy patients, 70 to 75 hyperthyroidism patients and some 17 progressor patients. Here is what the overall study found, with its caveats: In validation, progression to ophthalmopathy was predicted by the model with almost 71% sensitivity and roughly 76% specificity, a median of roughly 6 months before onset. Most expanded thyroid clonotypes (frequency above 0.001) were also detected in blood, a finding suggesting that blood repertoires may reflect thyroid immune responses. Ophthalmopathy was separated from stable hyperthyroidism by a 13 V-J signature model, with approximately 85% sensitivity and 81% to 82% specificity obtained in cross-validation and 80%/75% obtained in testing. Sample size was not statistically predetermined, and investigators were not blinded to group allocation.

The TCR beta CDR3 regions were amplified from RNA transcripts. The first round of RT-PCR for the TCR CDR3 was performed with the HTBI primer set and the Qiagen OneStep RT-PCR kit. A second multiplex PCR round built the libraries, followed by size selection and purification. Paired-end sequencing of the libraries was performed with 100 bp reads on an Illumina HiSeq2000. The source study handled its data this way. SOAPnuke was used to process the raw data, throwing out any read that contained adapters or uncalled bases, had a mean Phred below 15, or lacked an exact constant-primer or identifier match. COPE v1.2.5 was used to merge the high-quality paired reads, and each unique nucleotide sequence was defined as a clonotype. MiTCR v1.1 was used to align clonotypes to the IMGT TRBV, TRBD and TRBJ reference segments. Only V-J combinations with frequency above 0.0001, covering about 99% of repertoires, were analysed. The TCS score was defined as F50 (clonal expansion) divided by E x V (chaos), with BLOSUM62-based TCRdist calculated between CDR3 peptides within each V-J. Welch's t-statistics and random forest reduced around 550 V-J features to 13, which were used in a naive Bayes classifier (R e1071). The Morisita-Horn index was used to measure how similar the thyroid and blood repertoires were. The public reads were reanalyzed by TCRdb: fastp trimming at Q25, MiXCR alignment, in-frame beta chains only. Each CDR3 protein appears once, grouped with its most common genes and DNA. TCRdb assigned the V and J calls; the authors' analysis was not used. Counted in this sample were roughly 500,000 distinct CDR3 sequences; about 43% of them appeared once. Around 20% of the sample rests with the top ten.

The sequenced sample consisted of peripheral blood or thyroid tissue (not recorded which). The sequence was obtained from an adult woman with Graves' disease, either hyperthyroidism or ophthalmopathy (not recorded which). The V and J genes are TRBV7-9 and TRBJ1-3, with no confident D gene call. CDR3 protein: CASSLWPIDF. The DNA sequence is TGTGCCAGCAGCCTATGGCCCATCGATTTT.